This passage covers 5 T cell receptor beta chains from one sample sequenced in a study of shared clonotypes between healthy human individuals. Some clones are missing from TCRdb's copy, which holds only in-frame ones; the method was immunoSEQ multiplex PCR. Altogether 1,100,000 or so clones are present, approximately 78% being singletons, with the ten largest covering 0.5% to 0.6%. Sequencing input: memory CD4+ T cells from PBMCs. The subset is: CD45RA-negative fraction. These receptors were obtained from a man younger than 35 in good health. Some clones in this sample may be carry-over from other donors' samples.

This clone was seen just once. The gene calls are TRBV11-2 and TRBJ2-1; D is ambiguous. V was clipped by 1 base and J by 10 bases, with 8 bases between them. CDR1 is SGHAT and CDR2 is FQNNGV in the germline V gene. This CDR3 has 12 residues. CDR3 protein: CASSLVAREQFF. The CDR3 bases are TGTGCCAGCAGCTTAGTAGCCCGGGAGCAGTTCTTC.

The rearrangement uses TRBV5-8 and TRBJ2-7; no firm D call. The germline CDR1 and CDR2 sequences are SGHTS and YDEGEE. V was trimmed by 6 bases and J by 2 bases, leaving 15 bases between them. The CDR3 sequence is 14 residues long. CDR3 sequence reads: CASTRGPGTYEQYF. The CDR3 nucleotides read TGTGCCAGCACCAGAGGTCCAGGAACCTACGAGCAGTACTTC.

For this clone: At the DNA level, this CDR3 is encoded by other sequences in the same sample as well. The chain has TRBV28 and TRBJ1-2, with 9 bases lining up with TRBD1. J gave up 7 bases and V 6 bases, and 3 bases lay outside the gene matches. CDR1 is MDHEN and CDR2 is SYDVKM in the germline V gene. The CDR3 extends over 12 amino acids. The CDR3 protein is CASRPTGGGYTF. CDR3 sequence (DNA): TGTGCCAGCAGGCCGACAGGGGGTGGCTACACCTTC.

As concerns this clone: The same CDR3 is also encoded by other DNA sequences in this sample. The CDR3 coding sequence is TGTGCCAGCTCACCAACAGGGGGCGAGGGAACTGAAGCTTTCTTT. The encoded protein is CASSPTGGEGTEAFF. This chain joins TRBV18 and TRBJ1-1; the match to TRBD1 covers 9 bases. This CDR3 is built from 15 residues. Germline CDR1 is KGHSH and CDR2 is LQKENI. V shed 2 bases, J shed 5 bases, and the junction held 6 bases outside the gene matches.

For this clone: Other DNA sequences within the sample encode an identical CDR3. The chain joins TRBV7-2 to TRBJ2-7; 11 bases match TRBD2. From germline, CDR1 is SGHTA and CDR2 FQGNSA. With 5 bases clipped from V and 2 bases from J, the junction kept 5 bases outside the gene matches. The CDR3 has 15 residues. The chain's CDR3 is CASSAGTSGTYEQYF. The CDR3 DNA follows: TGTGCCAGCAGCGCCGGGACTAGCGGTACCTACGAGCAGTACTTC.